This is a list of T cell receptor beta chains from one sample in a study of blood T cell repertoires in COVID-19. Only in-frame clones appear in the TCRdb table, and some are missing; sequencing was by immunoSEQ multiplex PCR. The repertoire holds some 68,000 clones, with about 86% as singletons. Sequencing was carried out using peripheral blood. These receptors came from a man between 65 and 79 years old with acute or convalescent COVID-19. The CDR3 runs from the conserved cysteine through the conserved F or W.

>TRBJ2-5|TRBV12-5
CASVLFALLDRGETQYF
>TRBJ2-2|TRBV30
CAWSEEGGGTGELFF
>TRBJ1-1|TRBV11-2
CASSLLEPGGRNTEAFF
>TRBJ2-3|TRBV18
CASSPPSRELQYF
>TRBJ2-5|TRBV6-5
CASTKNRVQETQYF
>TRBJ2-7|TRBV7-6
CASSPQAGPYEQYF
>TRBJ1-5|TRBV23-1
CASSQSKGGDQPQHF
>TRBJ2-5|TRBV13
CASSRLAGGPGETQYF
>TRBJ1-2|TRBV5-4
CASSQPTGGTDNYGYTF
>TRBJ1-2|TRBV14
CASSPQQGYFDGYTF
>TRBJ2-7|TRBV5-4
CASSSGTGTFDEQYF
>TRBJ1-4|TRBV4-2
CASSQDILGVISRGNEKLFF
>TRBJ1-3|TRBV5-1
CASSADRGSLDTIYF
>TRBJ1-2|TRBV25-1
CASSEYQGSGYTF
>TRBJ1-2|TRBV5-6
CASSLYSLPNYGYTF
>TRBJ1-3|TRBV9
CASSVDSGFSGNTIYF
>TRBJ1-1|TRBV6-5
CASSRDWQNTEAFF
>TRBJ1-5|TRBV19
CASKLRGNQPQHF
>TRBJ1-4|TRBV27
CASSLGMDNEKLFF
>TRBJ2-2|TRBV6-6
CASSYSGATGELFF
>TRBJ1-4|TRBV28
CASIKGASEKLFF
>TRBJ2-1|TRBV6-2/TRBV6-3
CASSYSPSHEQFF
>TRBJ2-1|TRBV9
CASSVEVRAGGARQFF
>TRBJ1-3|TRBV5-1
CASSASGHPGNTIYF
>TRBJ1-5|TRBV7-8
CASSIDLLDILSNQPQHF
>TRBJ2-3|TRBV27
CASSLGAYGADTQYF
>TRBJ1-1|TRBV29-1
CSVGTGGSIDTEAFF
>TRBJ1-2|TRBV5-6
CASSPSPTGAYGYTF
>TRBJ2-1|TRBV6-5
CASRLAGAPGQFF
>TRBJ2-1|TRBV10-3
CAISEGLTPGEQFF
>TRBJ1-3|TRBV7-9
CASSLPRPGPGGGNTIYF
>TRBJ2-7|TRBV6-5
CASTAGAYEQYF
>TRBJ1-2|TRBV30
CAWTETRGGRYTF
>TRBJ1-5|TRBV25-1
CASSDGGVSGNQPQHF
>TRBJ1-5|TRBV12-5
CASGLGSQPQHF
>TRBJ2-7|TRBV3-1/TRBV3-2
CASSPWGRTTYEQYF
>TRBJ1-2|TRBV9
CASSVAGQGYGYTF
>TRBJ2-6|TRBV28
CASSLIRGTGANVLTF
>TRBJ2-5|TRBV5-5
CASSWRPSETQYF
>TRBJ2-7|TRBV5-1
CASSFRLAGDSEQYF
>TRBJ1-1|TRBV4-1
CASSRQEHTEAFF
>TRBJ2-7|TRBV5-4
CASSLGRPWDEQYF
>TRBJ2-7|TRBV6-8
CASRSGQSAYEQYF
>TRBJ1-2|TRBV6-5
CASRLTGFNGYTF
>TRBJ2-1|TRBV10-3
CAISESAYNEQFF
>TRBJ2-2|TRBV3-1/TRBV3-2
CASSQRQGITGELFF
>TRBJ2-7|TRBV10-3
CATGLAGYEQYF
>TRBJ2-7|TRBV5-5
CASSLRLAGPGDF
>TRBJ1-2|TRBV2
CASRASAQGAKGYTF
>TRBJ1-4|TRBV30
CAWSQGSDEKLFF
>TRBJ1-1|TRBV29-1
CSLDRGLNTEAFF
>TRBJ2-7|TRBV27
CASSPNRDSFPYEQYF
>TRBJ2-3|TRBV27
CASSPDRNTDTQYF
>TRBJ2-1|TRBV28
CASSFGGRGGFF
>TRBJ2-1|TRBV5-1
CASSPNSIEQFF
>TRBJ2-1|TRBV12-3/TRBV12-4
CASGTSGYNEQFF
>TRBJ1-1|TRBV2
CASSDDRGRNTEAFF
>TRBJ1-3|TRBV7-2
CASTQGGRNTIYF
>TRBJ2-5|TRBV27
CASSSGERASGETQYF
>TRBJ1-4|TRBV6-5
CASSQGNEKLFF